The rows below give T cell receptor beta chains drawn from one sample of a study of Ad26.COV2.S vaccination and SARS-CoV-2 variants. TCRdb's copy holds only in-frame clones and misses some; the assay was immunoSEQ multiplex PCR. The sample holds more than 85,000 clones, less than 85% seen once. The starting material was peripheral blood, obtained after recovery from COVID-19. The origin of the receptors is a human donor who had recovered from COVID-19. Each CDR3 is given with its conserved first and last residue. The order of the fields is D gene, V gene, clone size, J gene, CDR3 protein, CDR3 DNA. D genes are given only for firm matches. Clone sizes are given selectively: once, few, many, or a class where the clone is expanded.

>TRBD2|TRBV6-5|-|TRBJ2-5
CASTRSGDQETQYF
TGTGCCAGCACCCGCAGCGGGGACCAAGAGACCCAGTACTTC
>-|TRBV11-2|-|TRBJ2-2
CASSFNREGGELFF
TGTGCCAGCAGCTTCAACAGGGAGGGCGGGGAGCTGTTTTTT
>-|TRBV10-1|-|TRBJ1-1
CASSESAGRTEAFF
TGCGCCAGCAGTGAGTCTGCGGGCCGTACTGAAGCTTTCTTT
>-|TRBV28|-|TRBJ2-4
CASALDSKNIQYF
TGTGCCAGCGCCTTAGATTCGAAAAACATTCAGTACTTC
>-|TRBV24-1|-|TRBJ1-4
CATSDLVSGGSEKLFF
TGTGCCACCAGTGATTTGGTGAGCGGAGGGAGTGAAAAACTGTTTTTT
>-|TRBV10-3|-|TRBJ1-1
CAISENRGNTEAFF
TGTGCCATCAGTGAGAATCGAGGGAACACTGAAGCTTTCTTT
>-|TRBV2|once|TRBJ2-7
CASSPLYEQYF
TGTGCCAGCAGCCCATTATACGAGCAGTACTTC
>-|TRBV6-5|-|TRBJ2-5
CASTQTRGWGETQYF
TGTGCCAGCACCCAAACCAGGGGATGGGGAGAGACCCAGTACTTC
>-|TRBV19|-|TRBJ2-3
CASSIGRSSTDTQYF
TGTGCCAGTAGTATAGGGCGTTCTAGCACAGATACGCAGTATTTT
>-|TRBV5-1|-|TRBJ2-1
CASSLDRAKVNEQFF
TGCGCCAGCAGCTTGGACAGGGCCAAGGTAAATGAGCAGTTCTTC
>-|TRBV4-1|-|TRBJ2-3
CASSQDEGVDLTDTQYF
TGCGCCAGCAGCCAAGACGAAGGGGTGGACTTAACAGATACGCAGTATTTT
>TRBD1|TRBV6-2/TRBV6-3|-|TRBJ2-5
CASSILPGQGTPQETQYF
TGTGCCAGCAGTATTCTGCCGGGACAGGGAACTCCGCAAGAGACCCAGTACTTC
>-|TRBV19|-|TRBJ1-6
CASSIRKGTGPGRIFHNSPLHF
TGTGCCAGTAGTATAAGAAAGGGTACGGGGCCGGGTCGCATTTTCCACAATTCACCCCTCCACTTT
>-|TRBV7-9|-|TRBJ2-7
CASSPSGASYEQYF
TGTGCCAGCAGCCCCTCCGGGGCTTCCTACGAGCAGTACTTC
>TRBD2|TRBV19|-|TRBJ2-5
CASSIRLTSGGAHF
TGTGCCAGTAGTATTCGGTTGACTAGCGGGGGGGCACACTTC
>TRBD1|TRBV19|-|TRBJ1-2
CASSIPPGQGSYTF
TGTGCCAGTAGTATTCCGCCGGGACAGGGGAGCTACACCTTC
>-|TRBV30|-|TRBJ1-4
CAWDLPGRGNEKLFF
TGTGCCTGGGACCTCCCGGGACGGGGAAATGAAAAACTGTTTTTT
>-|TRBV12-5|-|TRBJ1-5
CASGSSTAYSNQPQHF
TGTGCTAGTGGTTCTAGTACAGCGTATAGCAATCAGCCCCAGCATTTT
>-|TRBV19|-|TRBJ2-1
CASSIEEGFPYNEQFF
TGTGCCAGTAGTATAGAGGAGGGGTTTCCTTACAATGAGCAGTTCTTC
>TRBD2|TRBV10-2|-|TRBJ2-7
CASSAPERGAHEQYF
TGCGCCAGCAGCGCTCCTGAGCGGGGGGCCCACGAGCAGTACTTC
>-|TRBV7-2|once|TRBJ2-2
CASSLEGRGELFF
TGTGCCAGCAGCTTAGAGGGGCGCGGGGAGCTGTTTTTT
>-|TRBV5-1|once|TRBJ1-6
CASSGGDNSPLHF
TGCGCCAGCTCAGGTGGGGATAATTCACCCCTCCACTTT
>-|TRBV7-9|-|TRBJ2-5
CASSLESETQYF
TGTGCCAGCAGCTTAGAATCCGAGACCCAGTACTTC
>TRBD2|TRBV28|-|TRBJ2-2
CASSTTRERGTPTGELFF
TGTGCCAGCAGTACCACCCGGGAGCGGGGAACTCCCACCGGGGAGCTGTTTTTT
>-|TRBV5-1|-|TRBJ2-2
CASSLGTAAGELFF
TGCGCCAGCAGCTTGGGGACTGCCGCCGGGGAGCTGTTTTTT
>-|TRBV5-1|-|TRBJ2-3
CASSGTEGTQYF
TGCGCCAGCAGCGGCACAGAGGGTACGCAGTATTTT
>TRBD1|TRBV18|-|TRBJ2-3
CASSRGQGDTQYF
TGTGCCAGCTCTCGGGGACAGGGTGATACGCAGTATTTT
>-|TRBV6-5|-|TRBJ1-2
CASRESYGYTF
TGTGCCAGCAGAGAGAGTTATGGCTACACCTTC
>-|TRBV6-1|few|TRBJ1-5
CASSEGDGGWPQHF
TGTGCCAGCAGTGAAGGGGATGGTGGCTGGCCCCAGCATTTT
>-|TRBV4-2|few|TRBJ1-6
CASSQDSGDIWNSPLHF
TGTGCCAGCAGCCAAGACAGTGGCGACATATGGAATTCACCCCTCCACTTT
>-|TRBV10-3|-|TRBJ1-2
CAISERETYGYTF
TGTGCCATCAGTGAACGGGAGACCTATGGCTACACCTTC
>TRBD1|TRBV7-9|-|TRBJ2-7
CASSLAPGQGSHEQYF
TGTGCCAGCAGCTTAGCACCGGGACAGGGTTCCCACGAGCAGTACTTC
>TRBD2|TRBV5-4|few|TRBJ2-1
CASSGRTSGGNEQFF
TGTGCCAGCAGCGGCAGGACTAGCGGGGGGAATGAGCAGTTCTTC
>-|TRBV2|-|TRBJ1-2
CASSEGLTGTGYTF
TGTGCCAGCAGTGAAGGATTAACTGGGACAGGCTACACCTTC
>-|TRBV5-1|-|TRBJ2-5
CASSLDWGGEETQYF
TGCGCCAGCAGCTTGGATTGGGGGGGCGAAGAGACCCAGTACTTC
>-|TRBV24-1|-|TRBJ2-4
CATSDSRQELAKNIQYF
TGTGCCACCAGTGATTCCAGACAGGAACTAGCCAAAAACATTCAGTACTTC
>-|TRBV5-5|-|TRBJ2-3
CASSLGRVDTDTQYF
TGTGCCAGCAGCTTGGGGAGGGTGGACACAGATACGCAGTATTTT
>TRBD2|TRBV2|-|TRBJ2-3
CASSRSSGGPDTQYF
TGTGCCAGCAGTCGCTCCAGCGGGGGACCAGATACGCAGTATTTT
>-|TRBV7-9|many|TRBJ1-5
CATGVSNQPQHF
TGTGCCACGGGCGTAAGCAATCAGCCCCAGCATTTT
>-|TRBV28|-|TRBJ2-6
CASSSTGYRSGANVLTF
TGTGCCAGCAGTTCAACAGGGTACCGGTCTGGGGCCAACGTCCTGACTTTC
>-|TRBV6-6|once|TRBJ2-7
CAQQYEQYF
TGTGCCCAGCAATACGAGCAGTACTTC
>-|TRBV9|-|TRBJ1-4
CASSARGGQGLDEKLFF
TGTGCCAGCAGCGCGAGGGGGGGGCAGGGTTTAGATGAAAAACTGTTTTTT
>TRBD2|TRBV3-1/TRBV3-2|-|TRBJ2-7
CASSQDAGGGQYF
TGTGCCAGCAGCCAAGATGCGGGCGGGGGGCAGTACTTC
>-|TRBV10-3|-|TRBJ2-7
CAISEYGQDHRRYYEQYF
TGTGCCATCAGTGAGTACGGCCAAGACCACCGAAGATACTACGAGCAGTACTTC
>-|TRBV9|-|TRBJ2-2
CASSPRQVQVGELFF
TGTGCCAGCAGCCCCCGACAGGTCCAAGTGGGGGAGCTGTTTTTT
>-|TRBV29-1|once|TRBJ1-5
CSVYEGGNQPQHF
TGCAGCGTTTATGAGGGCGGCAATCAGCCCCAGCATTTT
>-|TRBV7-3|-|TRBJ2-2
CASSVMGGRNTGELFF
TGTGCCAGCAGCGTGATGGGGGGCCGGAACACCGGGGAGCTGTTTTTT
>-|TRBV28|-|TRBJ1-5
CASNPPGGVGNQPQHF
TGTGCCAGCAATCCCCCGGGAGGGGTTGGCAATCAGCCCCAGCATTTT
>-|TRBV15|-|TRBJ1-2
CASQGNYGYTF
TGTGCCAGCCAAGGCAACTATGGCTACACCTTC
>-|TRBV18|-|TRBJ1-4
CASSRQHNEKLFF
TGTGCCAGCTCACGACAGCATAATGAAAAACTGTTTTTT
>TRBD1|TRBV5-6|-|TRBJ1-1
CASRYRDRGNTEAFF
TGTGCCAGCAGATACCGGGACAGGGGGAACACTGAAGCTTTCTTT
>TRBD2|TRBV7-2|-|TRBJ2-1
CASSGSGTSGGNEQFF
TGTGCCAGCAGCGGATCCGGGACTAGCGGGGGAAATGAGCAGTTCTTC
>TRBD1|TRBV2|-|TRBJ2-3
CASRNRGLGTDTQYF
TGTGCCAGCAGGAACAGGGGGCTCGGTACAGATACGCAGTATTTT
>-|TRBV28|-|TRBJ2-7
CASSLLGHTYEQYF
TGTGCCAGCAGTTTATTGGGACATACCTACGAGCAGTACTTC
>TRBD1|TRBV28|-|TRBJ2-7
CASSPTDRGLYEQYF
TGTGCCAGCAGTCCGACGGACAGGGGGCTTTACGAGCAGTACTTC
>TRBD1|TRBV30|-|TRBJ2-6
CALQDRADGANVLTF
TGTGCCCTTCAAGACAGGGCGGACGGGGCCAACGTCCTGACTTTC
>-|TRBV11-2|-|TRBJ2-7
CASSSITEGPLVEQYF
TGTGCCAGCAGCTCAATTACAGAGGGCCCATTGGTGGAGCAGTACTTC
>-|TRBV7-2|-|TRBJ1-1
CASRPQHGPMNTEAFF
TGTGCCAGCCGCCCTCAACATGGACCGATGAACACTGAAGCTTTCTTT